This is a list of T cell receptor beta chains from one sample in a study of blood T cell repertoires in COVID-19. TCRdb's table, derived via immunoSEQ multiplex PCR, lists solely in-frame clones and lacks some. Of about 260,000 clones in the sample, 86% are singletons; the top ten hold 8.5% to 10%. The sequenced sample consisted of peripheral blood. The origin of the receptors is a man aged 40-55 years who had recovered from COVID-19. CDR3s include the opening cysteine and the closing phenylalanine or tryptophan. A D gene is named only where the DNA matches it firmly. The size entry is marked missing in some rows and otherwise reads once, few, many or a size class.

TRBD2	.	TRBJ2-7	TRBV6-5	CASRPGGATYEQYF	TGTGCCAGCCGGCCGGGGGGGGCCACCTACGAGCAGTACTTC
.	.	TRBJ1-5	TRBV27	CASRFGGGNQPQHF	TGTGCCAGCAGATTCGGCGGAGGCAATCAGCCCCAGCATTTT
TRBD2	.	TRBJ2-1	TRBV9	CASSVVPAGGHEQFF	TGTGCCAGCAGCGTAGTTCCCGCGGGAGGGCACGAGCAGTTCTTC
.	few	TRBJ2-1	TRBV29-1	CSVQKGSSYNEQFF	TGCAGCGTTCAAAAGGGGTCATCCTACAATGAGCAGTTCTTC
TRBD1	.	TRBJ1-6	TRBV6-2/TRBV6-3	CASSYDRAYSPLHF	TGTGCCAGCAGTTACGACAGGGCATATTCACCCCTCCACTTT
.	.	TRBJ2-5	TRBV11-3	CASSLDSGPGETQYF	TGTGCCAGCAGCTTAGACTCCGGGCCGGGGGAGACCCAGTACTTC
TRBD2	once	TRBJ2-7	TRBV7-9	CASSPGVLAGDYEQYF	TGTGCCAGCAGCCCTGGTGTACTAGCGGGAGACTACGAGCAGTACTTC
TRBD1	.	TRBJ2-7	TRBV9	CASSVGQGRRYEQYF	TGTGCCAGCAGCGTAGGACAGGGGCGAAGATACGAGCAGTACTTC
.	.	TRBJ2-7	TRBV3-1/TRBV3-2	CASSQRGPEQYF	TGTGCCAGCAGCCAAAGAGGGCCCGAGCAGTACTTC
.	.	TRBJ2-3	TRBV7-9	CASSLGRGLGTDTQYF	TGTGCCAGCAGCTTAGGCCGAGGATTGGGCACAGATACGCAGTATTTT